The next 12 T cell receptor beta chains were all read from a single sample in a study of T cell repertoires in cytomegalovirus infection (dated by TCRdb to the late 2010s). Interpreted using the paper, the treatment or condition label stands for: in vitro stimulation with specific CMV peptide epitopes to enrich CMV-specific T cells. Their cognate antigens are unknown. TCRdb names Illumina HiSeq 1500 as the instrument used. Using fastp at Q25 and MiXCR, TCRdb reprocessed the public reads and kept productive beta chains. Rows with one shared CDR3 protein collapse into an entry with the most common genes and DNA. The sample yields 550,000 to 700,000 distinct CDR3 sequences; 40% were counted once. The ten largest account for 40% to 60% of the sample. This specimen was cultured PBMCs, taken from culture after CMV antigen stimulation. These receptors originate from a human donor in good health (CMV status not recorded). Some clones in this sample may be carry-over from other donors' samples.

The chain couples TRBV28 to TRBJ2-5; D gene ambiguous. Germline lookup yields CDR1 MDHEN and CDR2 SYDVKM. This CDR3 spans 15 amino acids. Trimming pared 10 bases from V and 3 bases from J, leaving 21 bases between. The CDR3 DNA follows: TGTGCCACCTCATGGCGCGCGGCCCCTAAAGAGACCCAGTACTTC. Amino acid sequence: CATSWRAAPKETQYF.

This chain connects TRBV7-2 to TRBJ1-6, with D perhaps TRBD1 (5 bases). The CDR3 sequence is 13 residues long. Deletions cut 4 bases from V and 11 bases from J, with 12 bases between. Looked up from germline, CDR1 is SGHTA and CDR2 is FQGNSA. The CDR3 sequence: CASSSTTVTPLHF. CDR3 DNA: TGTGCCAGCAGCTCTACGACAGTCACACCCCTCCACTTT.

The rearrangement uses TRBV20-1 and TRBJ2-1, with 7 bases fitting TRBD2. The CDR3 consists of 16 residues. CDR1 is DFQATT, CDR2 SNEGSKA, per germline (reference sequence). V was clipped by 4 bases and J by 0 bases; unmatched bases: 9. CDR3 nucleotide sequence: TGCAGTGCTACCGAAGCTAGCGGCTACTCCTACAATGAGCAGTTCTTC. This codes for CSATEASGYSYNEQFF.

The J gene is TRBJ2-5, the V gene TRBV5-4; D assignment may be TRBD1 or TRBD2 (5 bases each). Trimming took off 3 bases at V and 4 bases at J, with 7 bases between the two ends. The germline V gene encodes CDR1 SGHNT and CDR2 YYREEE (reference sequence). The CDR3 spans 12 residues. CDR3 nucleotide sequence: TGTGCCAGCAGCTGGGACCGAGAGACCCAGTACTTC. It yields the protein CASSWDRETQYF.

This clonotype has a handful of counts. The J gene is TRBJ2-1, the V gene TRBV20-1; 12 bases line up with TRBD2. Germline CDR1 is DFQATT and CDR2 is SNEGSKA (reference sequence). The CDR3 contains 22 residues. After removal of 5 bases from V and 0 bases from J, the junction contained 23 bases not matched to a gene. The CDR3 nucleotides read TGCAGTGCTCAAATTTGGGGGCCGGGACTAGCGGGCTCTTCCAGCTCCTACAATGAGCAGTTCTTC. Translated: CSAQIWGPGLAGSSSSYNEQFF.

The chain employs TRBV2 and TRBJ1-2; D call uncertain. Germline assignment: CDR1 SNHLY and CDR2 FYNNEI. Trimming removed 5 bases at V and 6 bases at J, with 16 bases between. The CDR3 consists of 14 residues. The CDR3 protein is CASSSGPGGDGYTF. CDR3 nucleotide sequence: TGTGCCAGCAGTTCCGGACCCGGTGGCGATGGCTACACCTTC.

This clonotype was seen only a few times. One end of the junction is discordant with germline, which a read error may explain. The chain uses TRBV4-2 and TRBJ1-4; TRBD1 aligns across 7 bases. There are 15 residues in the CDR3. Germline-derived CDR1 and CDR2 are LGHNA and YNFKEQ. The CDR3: CASSQWGQTIEKLFF. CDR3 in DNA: TGTGCCAGCAGCCAGTGGGGACAGACTATTGAAAAACTGTTTTTT.

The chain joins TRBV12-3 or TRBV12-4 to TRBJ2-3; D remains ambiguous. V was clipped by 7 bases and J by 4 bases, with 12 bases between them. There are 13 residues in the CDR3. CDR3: CASTLAGADTQYF. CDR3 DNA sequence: TGTGCCAGCACCCTCGCAGGAGCAGATACGCAGTATTTT.

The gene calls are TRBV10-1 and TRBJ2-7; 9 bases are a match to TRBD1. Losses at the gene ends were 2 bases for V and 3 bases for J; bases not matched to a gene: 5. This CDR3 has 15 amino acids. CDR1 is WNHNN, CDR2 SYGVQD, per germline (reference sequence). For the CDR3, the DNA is TGCGCCAGCAGTGAGCCGGGACAGGGCCTCTACGAGCAGTACTTC. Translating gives CASSEPGQGLYEQYF.

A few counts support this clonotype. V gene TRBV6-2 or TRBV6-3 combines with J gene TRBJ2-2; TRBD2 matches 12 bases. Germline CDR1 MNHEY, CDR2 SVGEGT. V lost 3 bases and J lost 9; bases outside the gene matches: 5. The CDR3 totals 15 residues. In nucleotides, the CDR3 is TGTGCCAGCAGTTATACGACTAGCGGGGGCCGGGAGCTGTTTTTT. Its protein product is CASSYTTSGGRELFF.

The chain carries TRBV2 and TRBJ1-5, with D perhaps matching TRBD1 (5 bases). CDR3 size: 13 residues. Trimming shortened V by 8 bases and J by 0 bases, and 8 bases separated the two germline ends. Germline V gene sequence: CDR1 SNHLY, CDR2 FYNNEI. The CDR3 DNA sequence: TGTGCCAGCTGGGACGGTAGCAATCAGCCCCAGCATTTT. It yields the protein CASWDGSNQPQHF.

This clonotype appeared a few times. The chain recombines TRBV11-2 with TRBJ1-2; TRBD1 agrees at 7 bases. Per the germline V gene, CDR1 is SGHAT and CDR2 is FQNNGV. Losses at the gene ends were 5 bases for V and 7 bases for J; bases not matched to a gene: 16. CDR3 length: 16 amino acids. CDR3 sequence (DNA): TGTGCCAGCAGCCTATATGAGACAGGGACCTGGGGTGGCTACACCTTC. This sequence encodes CASSLYETGTWGGYTF.